The next 21 T cell receptor beta chains were all read from a single sample in a study of human T cells and chemical hapten exposure. Time point denoted: patch test 3, about 24 weeks after DPC sensitization. Treatment reported: therapeutic diphenylcyclopropenone sensitization with weekly scalp DPC. TCRdb used MiXCR to reprocess the RACE reads, holding one entry per CDR3 protein. The sample consists of 150,000 to 200,000 distinct CDR3 sequences, more than 20% of them appearing once. Here the sequenced sample was whole blood, taken in connection with sensitization to the hapten diphenylcyclopropenone (DPC). All receptors come from a woman in her thirties or forties with alopecia areata. Some clones in this sample may be carry-over from other donors' samples.

The V gene is TRBV28, the J gene TRBJ2-3; 11 nucleotides match TRBD2. The CDR3 has 16 residues. Trimming removed 5 bases from V and 2 bases from J; junction bases left unmatched: 6. Germline CDR1 MDHEN, CDR2 SYDVKM. CDR3 nucleotides: TGTGCCAGCAGTCCCGGGACTAGCGGAGTCACAGATACGCAGTATTTT. This gives the protein CASSPGTSGVTDTQYF.

Only a few counts were recorded for this clonotype. The chain has TRBV18 and TRBJ1-2; 9 bases match TRBD1. V lost 3 bases and J lost 4; bases outside the gene matches: 9. The germline V gene encodes CDR1 KGHSH and CDR2 LQKENI. CDR3 length equals 16 residues. CDR3 loop: CASSPIRDRGSYGYTF. In DNA, the CDR3 is TGTGCCAGCTCACCGATTCGTGACAGGGGGTCCTATGGCTACACCTTC.

This clonotype was detected a few times. V gene TRBV4-2 combines with J gene TRBJ1-1; D not certain. Germline assignment: CDR1 LGHNA and CDR2 YNFKEQ. This CDR3 is built from 14 residues. Trimming left V 2 bases short and J 4 bases short, with 11 bases between. The CDR3 loop is CASSQMLGSTEAFF. Written as DNA, the CDR3 is TGTGCCAGCAGCCAAATGCTGGGGAGCACTGAAGCTTTCTTT.

CDR3 nucleotides: TGTGCCAGCAGTCCCCTAAGACTAGGAACAGATACGCAGTATTTT. Translation gives CASSPLRLGTDTQYF. The chain couples TRBV27 to TRBJ2-3; perhaps TRBD2 as D (6 bases). The germline V and J ends were trimmed by 5 bases and 3 bases, with 15 bases remaining between them. The CDR3 is 15 amino acids. Germline CDR1 reads MNHEY; CDR2 reads SMNVEV (reference sequence).

The rearrangement uses TRBV7-9 and TRBJ2-7, with D possibly TRBD1 on 5 matching bases. V was clipped by 6 bases and J by 3 bases, with 15 bases between them. The germline gives CDR1 SEHNR, CDR2 FQNEAQ (reference sequence). This CDR3 has 14 amino acids. For the CDR3, the DNA is TGTGCCAGCAGTCCTCCGGGCAGGGTCTACGAGCAGTACTTC. This encodes CASSPPGRVYEQYF.

The chain employs TRBV4-1 and TRBJ2-5; D not certain. Trimming shortened V by 1 base and J by 1 base, and 13 bases separated the two germline ends. The CDR3 sequence is 16 residues long. Germline loops: CDR1 MGHRA, CDR2 YSYEKL. The CDR3 sequence: CASSQVLMPVQETQYF. As DNA, the CDR3 is TGCGCCAGCAGCCAAGTATTAATGCCAGTCCAAGAGACCCAGTACTTC.

This chain joins TRBV29-1 and TRBJ2-5; TRBD2 might be the D (6 bases). Germline V lookup: CDR1 SQVTM, CDR2 ANQGSEA. V lost 4 bases, J lost 2 bases, and 20 bases lay in between. The CDR3 spans 16 residues. CDR3 in amino acids: CSVGRRIAVHQETQYF. The CDR3 region has the DNA TGCAGCGTTGGCCGGCGGATAGCGGTACATCAAGAGACCCAGTACTTC.

This clonotype was seen a few times. The chain uses TRBV10-3 and TRBJ1-3; maybe TRBD1 (5 bases). This CDR3 has 13 residues. Germline lookup yields CDR1 ENHRY and CDR2 SYGVKD. DNA for the CDR3: TGTAGTACCGGGGCAGCCTCTGGAAACACCATATATTTT. Its protein product is CSTGAASGNTIYF.

This clonotype has a handful of counts. The V call is TRBV24-1, the J call TRBJ2-2; D remains ambiguous. CDR1 is KGHDR, CDR2 SFDVKD, per germline. Trimming left V 9 bases short and J 0 bases short, with 7 bases between. The CDR3 consists of 13 residues. In nucleotides, the CDR3 is TGTGCCACCGGCGGACCGAACACCGGGGAGCTGTTTTTT. Its protein is CATGGPNTGELFF.

This clonotype was seen only a few times. The chain combines TRBV6-1 with TRBJ2-3; D not resolved. Per germline, CDR1 MNHNS and CDR2 SASEGT. This CDR3 is 11 amino acids long. The V end lost 8 bases, the J end lost 3 bases, and 6 bases lay between the germline ends. CDR3 sequence (DNA): TGTGCCAGCCTCCCAACAGATACGCAGTATTTT. It specifies CASLPTDTQYF.

The rearrangement uses TRBV7-9 and TRBJ1-1; D might be TRBD1 (5 bases). Germline V lookup: CDR1 SEHNR, CDR2 FQNEAQ (reference sequence). Trimming cost V 1 base and J 0 bases, with 6 bases left between them. The CDR3 sequence is 14 residues long. CDR3 residues: CASSLGQMNTEAFF. The CDR3 DNA sequence: TGTGCCAGCAGCTTAGGACAGATGAACACTGAAGCTTTCTTT.

In the case of this clonotype: One junction end does not reproduce the germline sequence, and a read error may be involved. This chain connects TRBV7-7 to TRBJ2-1; 8 nucleotides agree with TRBD2. The CDR3 extends over 15 amino acids. Germline CDR1 is SSHAT and CDR2 is FNYEAQ (reference sequence). CDR3 in DNA: TGTGCTAGCAGCCCAACCAGCGGGAGTATATATGAGCAGTTCTTC. Its protein is CASSPTSGSIYEQFF. The whole variable domain, remainder taken from reference TRBV7-7 and TRBJ2-1, is GAGVSQSPRYKVTKRGQDVTLRCDPISSHATLYWYQQALGQGPEFLTYFNYEAQPDKSGLPSDRFSAERPEGSISTLTIQRTEQRDSAMYRCASSPTSGSIYEQFFGPGTRLTVL.

This sequence joins TRBV6-5 and TRBJ2-7; 7 bases are a match to TRBD2. Germline CDR1 MNHEY, CDR2 SVGAGI. There are 15 residues in the CDR3. The trim removed 5 bases at V and 0 bases at J, leaving 7 bases unmatched. CDR3 DNA: TGTGCCAGCAGTACCTTTCGCGGGAGCTCCTACGAGCAGTACTTC. This translates into CASSTFRGSSYEQYF.

This clonotype was seen a handful of times. The J gene is TRBJ2-1, the V gene TRBV6-1, with 12 bases fitting TRBD2. This CDR3 comprises 15 residues. The V segment lost 8 bases and the J segment 8 bases; nucleotides outside the gene matches: 10. Looked up from germline, CDR1 is MNHNS and CDR2 is SASEGT. CDR3 amino acids: CASASGLAGRDEQFF. The CDR3 DNA sequence: TGTGCCAGCGCCTCCGGACTAGCGGGAAGGGATGAGCAGTTCTTC.

This clonotype was seen a few times. The V call is TRBV6-2 or TRBV6-3, the J call TRBJ2-7; D possibly uses TRBD1 or TRBD2 (5 bases each). This CDR3 is built from 13 residues. V was pared by 6 bases and J by 0 bases, with 9 bases between. CDR1 and CDR2 from the germline V gene are MNHEY and SVGEGT. CDR3 in amino acids: CASSQGDSYEQYF. DNA for the CDR3: TGTGCCAGCAGCCAGGGAGACTCCTACGAGCAGTACTTC.

In this sample, this clonotype turned up a few times. V and J are TRBV29-1 and TRBJ2-3, with 13 bases matching TRBD2. Germline V lookup: CDR1 SQVTM, CDR2 ANQGSEA. J lost 6 bases, V lost 5 bases, and 5 bases had no gene match. The CDR3 runs 14 residues. CDR3 nucleotides: TGCAGCGTTTCCTTGACTAGCGGGAGGGATACGCAGTATTTT. Amino acids: CSVSLTSGRDTQYF.

The sample holds many counts of this clonotype. The chain joins TRBV20-1 to TRBJ1-1; perhaps TRBD1 as D (5 bases). Germline CDR1 is DFQATT and CDR2 is SNEGSKA (reference sequence). CDR3 length: 14 residues. Trimming left V 8 bases short and J 0 bases short, with 16 bases between. The CDR3: CSRSRGLLNTEAFF. In nucleotides, the CDR3 is TGCAGTCGGTCCCGGGGACTCCTGAACACTGAAGCTTTCTTT.

This clonotype came up many times. This chain links TRBV29-1 with TRBJ1-2; D not certain. Germline V CDR1 and CDR2: SQVTM, ANQGSEA. The CDR3 spans 13 residues. Between the trimmed V and J ends, which lost 0 bases and 8 bases, there was a span of 13 bases. The CDR3 protein is CSVEDRLGGGYTF. As DNA, the CDR3 is TGCAGCGTTGAAGATCGCCTGGGAGGAGGCTACACCTTC.

V is TRBV20-1 and J is TRBJ2-1; no clear D gene. This CDR3 spans 13 amino acids. V lost 3 bases and J 8 bases, leaving 14 bases between the germline ends. Germline CDR1 reads DFQATT; CDR2 reads SNEGSKA (reference sequence). Here the CDR3 reads CSASGRLAHEQFF. The DNA for the CDR3 is TGCAGTGCTAGCGGGCGACTTGCCCATGAGCAGTTCTTC.

The chain combines TRBV7-9 with TRBJ2-2, with D perhaps TRBD1 (5 bases). Germline V gene lookup returns CDR1 SEHNR and CDR2 FQNEAQ (reference sequence). This CDR3 is 12 amino acids long. The CDR3 DNA is TGTGCAAGGGTAGGGGACACCGGGGAGCTGTTTTTT. It is translated as CARVGDTGELFF. The full variable domain, completed using reference TRBV7-9 and TRBJ2-2, is DTGVSQNPRHKITKRGQNVTFRCDPISEHNRLYWYRQTLGQGPEFLTYFQNEAQLEKSRLLSDRFSAERPKGSFSTLEIQRTEQGDSAMYLCARVGDTGELFFGEGSRLTVL.

CDR3 in amino acids: CAISEGQGTSGSTDTQYF. The CDR3 region has the DNA TGTGCCATCAGTGAGGGACAGGGGACTAGCGGGAGCACAGATACGCAGTATTTT. This chain connects TRBV10-3 to TRBJ2-3, with TRBD2 matching 12 bases. Per the germline V gene, CDR1 is ENHRY and CDR2 is SYGVKD. J was trimmed by 0 bases and V by 2 bases; bases with no gene match: 6. The CDR3 contains 18 residues.